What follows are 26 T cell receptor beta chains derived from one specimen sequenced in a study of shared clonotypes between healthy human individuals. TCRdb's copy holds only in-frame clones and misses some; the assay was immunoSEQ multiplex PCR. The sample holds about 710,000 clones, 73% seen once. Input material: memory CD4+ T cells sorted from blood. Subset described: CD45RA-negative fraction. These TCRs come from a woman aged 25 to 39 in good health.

The CDR3 DNA follows: TGTGCCAGCAGCCGGGGACAGTCTTTAGCCAAAAACATTCAGTACTTC. Protein sequence: CASSRGQSLAKNIQYF. V gene TRBV5-4 combines with J gene TRBJ2-4; 7 bases match TRBD1. CDR3 length: 16 amino acids. CDR1 is SGHNT and CDR2 is YYREEE in the germline V gene (reference sequence). J was trimmed by 0 bases and V by 4 bases; bases with no gene match: 7.

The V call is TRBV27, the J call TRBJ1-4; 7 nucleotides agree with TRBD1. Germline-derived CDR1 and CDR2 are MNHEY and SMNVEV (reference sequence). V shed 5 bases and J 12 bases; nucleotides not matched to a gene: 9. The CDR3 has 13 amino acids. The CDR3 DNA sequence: TGTGCCAGCAGTATTGAAGGGGGCGCGGAACTGTTTTTT. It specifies CASSIEGGAELFF.

The CDR3 DNA reads as TGTGCCAGCAGGCCCGGGACAGGGTACTACGAGCAGTACTTC. This gives the protein CASRPGTGYYEQYF. This sequence joins TRBV6-1 and TRBJ2-7; 9 nucleotides align to TRBD1. The CDR3 sequence is 14 residues long. V dropped 6 bases and J dropped 3; count of bases not matched to a gene: 6. The germline V gene encodes CDR1 MNHNS and CDR2 SASEGT.

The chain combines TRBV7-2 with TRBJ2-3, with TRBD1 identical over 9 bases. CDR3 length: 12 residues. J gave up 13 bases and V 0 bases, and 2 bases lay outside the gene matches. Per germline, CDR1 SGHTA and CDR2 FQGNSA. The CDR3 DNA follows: TGTGCCAGCAGCTTAGCCCGGGACAGGGAGTATTTT. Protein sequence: CASSLARDREYF.

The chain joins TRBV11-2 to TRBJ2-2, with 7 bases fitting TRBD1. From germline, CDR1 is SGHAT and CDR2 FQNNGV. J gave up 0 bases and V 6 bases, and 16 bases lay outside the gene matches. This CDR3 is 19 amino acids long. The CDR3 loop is CASSTPGQRYFANTGELFF. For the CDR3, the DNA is TGTGCCAGCAGTACCCCGGGACAGAGATACTTCGCGAACACCGGGGAGCTGTTTTTT. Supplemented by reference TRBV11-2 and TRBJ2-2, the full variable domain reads EAGVAQSPRYKIIEKRQSVAFWCNPISGHATLYWYQQILGQGPKLLIQFQNNGVVDDSQLPKDRFSAERLKGVDSTLKIQPAKLEDSAVYLCASSTPGQRYFANTGELFFGEGSRLTVL.

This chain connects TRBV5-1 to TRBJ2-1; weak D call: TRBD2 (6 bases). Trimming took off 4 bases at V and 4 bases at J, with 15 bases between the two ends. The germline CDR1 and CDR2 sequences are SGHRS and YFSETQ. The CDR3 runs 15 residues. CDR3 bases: TGCGCCAGCAGCACCTCTAGCGCTTTGTACAATGAGCAGTTCTTC. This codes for CASSTSSALYNEQFF.

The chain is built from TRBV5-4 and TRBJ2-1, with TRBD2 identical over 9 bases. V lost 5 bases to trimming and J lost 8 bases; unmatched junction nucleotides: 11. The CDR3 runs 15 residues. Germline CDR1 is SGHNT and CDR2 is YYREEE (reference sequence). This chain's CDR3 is CASSPYEREADEQFF. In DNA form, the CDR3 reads TGTGCCAGCAGTCCATATGAGCGGGAGGCTGATGAGCAGTTCTTC.

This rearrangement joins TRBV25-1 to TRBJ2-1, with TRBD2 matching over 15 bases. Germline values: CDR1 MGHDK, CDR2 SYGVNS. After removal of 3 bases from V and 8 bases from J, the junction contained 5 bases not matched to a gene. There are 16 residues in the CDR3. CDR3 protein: CASSDTGLAGGYEQFF. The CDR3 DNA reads TGTGCCAGCAGTGACACGGGACTAGCGGGAGGTTATGAGCAGTTCTTC. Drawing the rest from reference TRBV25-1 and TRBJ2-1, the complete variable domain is EADIYQTPRYLVIGTGKKITLECSQTMGHDKMYWYQQDPGMELHLIHYSYGVNSTEKGDLSSESTVSRIRTEHFPLTLESARPSHTSQYLCASSDTGLAGGYEQFFGPGTRLTVL.

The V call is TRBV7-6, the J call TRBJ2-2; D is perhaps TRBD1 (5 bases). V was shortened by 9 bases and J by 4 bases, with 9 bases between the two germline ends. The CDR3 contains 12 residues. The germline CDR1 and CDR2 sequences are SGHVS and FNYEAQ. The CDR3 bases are TGTGCCAGTCAAAGGGGCACCGGGGAGCTGTTTTTT. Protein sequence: CASQRGTGELFF.

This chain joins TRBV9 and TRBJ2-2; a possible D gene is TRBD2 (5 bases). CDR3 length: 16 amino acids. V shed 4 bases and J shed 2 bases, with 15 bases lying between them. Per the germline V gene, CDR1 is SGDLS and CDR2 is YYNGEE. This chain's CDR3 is CASSLEVGINTGELFF. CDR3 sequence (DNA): TGTGCCAGCAGCCTGGAGGTCGGGATTAACACCGGGGAGCTGTTTTTT.

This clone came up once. The CDR3 sequence is CASSFGTDPDHDTQYF. Here the CDR3 DNA reads TGTGCCAGCAGCTTCGGGACGGACCCAGATCACGATACGCAGTATTTT. This rearrangement joins TRBV5-6 to TRBJ2-3; D may correspond to TRBD1 or TRBD2 (5 bases each). Germline loops: CDR1 SGHDT, CDR2 YYEEEE. The CDR3 totals 16 residues. Trimming shortened V by 2 bases and J by 6 bases, and 19 bases separated the two germline ends.

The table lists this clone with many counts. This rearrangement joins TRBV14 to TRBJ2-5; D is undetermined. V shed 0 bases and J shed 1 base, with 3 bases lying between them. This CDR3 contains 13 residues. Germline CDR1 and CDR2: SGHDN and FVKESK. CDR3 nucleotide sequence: TGTGCCAGCAGCCAAGAGGGCCAAGAGACCCAGTACTTC. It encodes CASSQEGQETQYF.

Written as DNA, the CDR3 is TGTGCCAGCAGCCAAGATGATACGTTGAACACTGAAGCTTTCTTT. The encoded protein is CASSQDDTLNTEAFF. The chain joins TRBV4-2 to TRBJ1-1, with D unclear. The CDR3 length is 15 residues. Per germline, CDR1 LGHNA and CDR2 YNFKEQ. Between the trimmed V and J ends, which lost 0 bases and 0 bases, there was a span of 8 bases.

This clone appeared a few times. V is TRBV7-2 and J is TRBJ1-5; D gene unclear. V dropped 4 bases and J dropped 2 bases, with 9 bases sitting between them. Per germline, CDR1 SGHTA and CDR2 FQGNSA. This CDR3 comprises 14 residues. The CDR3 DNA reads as TGTGCCAGCAGCTCAACCACGGGCAATCAGCCCCAGCATTTT. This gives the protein CASSSTTGNQPQHF.

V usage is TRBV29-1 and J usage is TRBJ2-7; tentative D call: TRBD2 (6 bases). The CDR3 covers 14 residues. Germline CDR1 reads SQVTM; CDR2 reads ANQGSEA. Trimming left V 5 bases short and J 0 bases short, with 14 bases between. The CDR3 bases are TGCAGCGTTTCTCGGAGGGGCAACTCCTACGAGCAGTACTTC. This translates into CSVSRRGNSYEQYF.

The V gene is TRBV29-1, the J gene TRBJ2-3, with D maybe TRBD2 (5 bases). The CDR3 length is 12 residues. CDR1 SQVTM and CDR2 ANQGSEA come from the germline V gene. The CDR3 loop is CSVRKPGDTQYF. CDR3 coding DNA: TGCAGTGTTCGGAAACCGGGGGATACGCAGTATTTT.

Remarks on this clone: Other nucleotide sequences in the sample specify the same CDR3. Here the CDR3 reads CASSLSGAYNEQFF. CDR3 DNA: TGTGCCAGCAGTTTATCGGGGGCCTACAATGAGCAGTTCTTC. The rearrangement links TRBV27 to TRBJ2-1; D assignment may be TRBD1 or TRBD2 (5 bases each). This CDR3 has 14 amino acids. Germline lookup yields CDR1 MNHEY and CDR2 SMNVEV (reference sequence). V lost 0 bases and J lost 2, with 5 bases in between.

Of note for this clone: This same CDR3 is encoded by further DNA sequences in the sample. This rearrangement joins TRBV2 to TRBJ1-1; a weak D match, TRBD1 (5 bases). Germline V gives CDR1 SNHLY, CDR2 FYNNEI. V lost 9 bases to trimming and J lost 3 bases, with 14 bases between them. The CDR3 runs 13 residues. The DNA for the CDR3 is TGTGCCAGTTCCCGGGACGGTTACACTGAAGCTTTCTTT. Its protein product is CASSRDGYTEAFF.

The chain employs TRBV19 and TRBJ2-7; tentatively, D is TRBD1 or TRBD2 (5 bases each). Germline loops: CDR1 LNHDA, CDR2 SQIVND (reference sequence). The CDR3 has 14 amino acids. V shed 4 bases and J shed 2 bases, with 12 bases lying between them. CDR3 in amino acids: CASSTHRDAYEQYF. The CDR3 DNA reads TGTGCCAGTAGTACCCACCGGGACGCCTACGAGCAGTACTTC.

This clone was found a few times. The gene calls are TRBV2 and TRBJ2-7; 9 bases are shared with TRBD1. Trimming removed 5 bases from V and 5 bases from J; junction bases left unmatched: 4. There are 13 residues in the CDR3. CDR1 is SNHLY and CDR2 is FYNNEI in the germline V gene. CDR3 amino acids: CASSRGQGHEQYF. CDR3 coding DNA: TGTGCCAGCAGTCGCGGACAGGGGCACGAGCAGTACTTC.

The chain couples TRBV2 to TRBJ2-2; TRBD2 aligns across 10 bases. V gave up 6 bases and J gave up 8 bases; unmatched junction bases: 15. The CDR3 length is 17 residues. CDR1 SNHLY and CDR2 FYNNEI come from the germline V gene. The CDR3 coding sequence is TGTGCCAGCAGGAAGAGAGGAAGCGGGAGGGGCTCTGGGGAGCTGTTTTTT. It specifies CASRKRGSGRGSGELFF.

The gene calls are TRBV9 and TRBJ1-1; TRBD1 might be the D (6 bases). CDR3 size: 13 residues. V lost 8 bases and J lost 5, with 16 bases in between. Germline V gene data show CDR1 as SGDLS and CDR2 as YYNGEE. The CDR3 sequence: CASQIQGETEAFF. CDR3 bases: TGTGCCAGTCAAATACAGGGAGAGACTGAAGCTTTCTTT.

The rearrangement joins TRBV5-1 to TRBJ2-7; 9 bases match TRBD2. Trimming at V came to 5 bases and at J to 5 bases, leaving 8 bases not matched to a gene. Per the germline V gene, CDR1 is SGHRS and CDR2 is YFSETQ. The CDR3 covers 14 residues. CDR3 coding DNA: TGCGCCAGCAGTGCGGGAGGGCCTTACGACGAGCAGTACTTC. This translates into CASSAGGPYDEQYF.

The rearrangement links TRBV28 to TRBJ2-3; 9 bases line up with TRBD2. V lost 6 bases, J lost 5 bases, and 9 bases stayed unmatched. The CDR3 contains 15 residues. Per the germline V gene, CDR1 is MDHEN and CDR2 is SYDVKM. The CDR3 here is CASSAPAGGRDTQYF. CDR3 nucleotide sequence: TGTGCCAGCAGCGCCCCCGCGGGAGGGCGAGATACGCAGTATTTT.

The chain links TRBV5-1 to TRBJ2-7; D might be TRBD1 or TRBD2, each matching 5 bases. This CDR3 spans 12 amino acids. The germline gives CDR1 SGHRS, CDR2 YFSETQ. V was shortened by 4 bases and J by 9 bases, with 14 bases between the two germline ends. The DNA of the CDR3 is TGCGCCAGCAGCCCGGGACCAGATCGGCAGTACTTC. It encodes CASSPGPDRQYF.

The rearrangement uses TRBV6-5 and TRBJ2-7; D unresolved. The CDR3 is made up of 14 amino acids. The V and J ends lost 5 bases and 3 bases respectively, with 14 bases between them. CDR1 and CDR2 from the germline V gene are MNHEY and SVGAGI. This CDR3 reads CASSTPSTGYEQYF. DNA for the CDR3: TGTGCCAGCAGTACTCCCTCGACCGGCTACGAGCAGTACTTC.